Shown below are 10 T cell receptor beta chains from a single sample sequenced in a study of CD8 T cells in Susac syndrome. RNA amounts of about 0.5 to 1 ug underwent reverse transcription with random hexamers. In TCRdb, the immunoSEQ multiplex PCR reads were re-called with MiXCR into one record per CDR3 protein. The sample lists about 250,000 distinct CDR3 sequences, 93% occurring once. Sequenced sample: CD4+ T cells from PBMCs. The receptors derive from a human donor with multiple sclerosis.

J is TRBJ2-6 and V is TRBV30; D unclear. Germline assignment: CDR1 GTSNPN and CDR2 SVGIG (reference sequence). The germline V and J ends were trimmed by 0 bases and 3 bases, with 15 bases remaining between them. The CDR3 is 17 residues long. The CDR3 region has the DNA TGTGCCTGGAGTGTACATCAAAGTGATTATGGGGCCAACGTCCTGACTTTC. This codes for CAWSVHQSDYGANVLTF.

The chain is built from TRBV10-2 and TRBJ2-5; 7 bases are shared with TRBD2. The CDR3 spans 11 residues. The germline gives CDR1 WSHSY, CDR2 SAAADI. V was pared by 8 bases and J by 3 bases, with 0 bases of the junction left unmatched. In nucleotides, the CDR3 is TGCGCCAGCGGGAGGGAAGAGACCCAGTACTTC. Encoded protein: CASGREETQYF.

The chain recombines TRBV24-1 with TRBJ2-2, with D maybe TRBD1 (6 bases). Germline V gene data show CDR1 as KGHDR and CDR2 as SFDVKD. The ends were cut back, 8 bases at V and 6 bases at J, with 12 bases in the middle. The CDR3 has 13 residues. As DNA, the CDR3 is TGTGCCACCAACAGGGACCTGGCCGGGGAGCTGTTTTTT. It codes for CATNRDLAGELFF.

The V call is TRBV14, the J call TRBJ2-2, with TRBD2 matching over 9 bases. The V segment lost 8 bases and the J segment 7 bases; nucleotides outside the gene matches: 11. This CDR3 has 15 residues. Germline-derived CDR1 and CDR2 are SGHDN and FVKESK. The CDR3 DNA reads as TGTGCCAGCGGACCCAGCGGGAGGATGTACGGGGAGCTGTTTTTT. This encodes CASGPSGRMYGELFF.

This clonotype showed up just once. The genes are TRBV4-1 and TRBJ2-1, with 9 bases that match TRBD1. Looked up from germline, CDR1 is MGHRA and CDR2 is YSYEKL. Germline trimming cut 1 base from V and 12 bases from J; bases unmatched to any gene: 13. The length of the CDR3 is 16 residues. CDR3 sequence reads: CASSQAGQGNKDGQFF. CDR3 in DNA: TGCGCCAGCAGCCAAGCAGGACAGGGGAACAAGGATGGGCAGTTCTTC.

This chain uses TRBV7-8 with TRBJ2-7, with 9 bases that match TRBD2. Unmatched junction bases numbered 8, after V lost 1 base and J lost 4 bases. Germline V lookup: CDR1 SGHVS, CDR2 FQNEAQ. The CDR3 is 16 residues long. CDR3 residues: CASSLGSAGGRYEQYV. For the CDR3, the DNA is TGTGCCAGCAGCTTAGGCTCAGCGGGAGGCAGATACGAGCAGTACGTC.

This sequence joins TRBV10-3 and TRBJ2-2; TRBD1 might be the D (5 bases). Trimming left V 6 bases short and J 6 bases short, with 5 bases between. The CDR3 runs to 11 residues. Germline V lookup: CDR1 ENHRY, CDR2 SYGVKD. CDR3 in DNA: TGTGCCATCAGAGGGGCCGGGGAGCTGTTTTTT. Amino acid sequence: CAIRGAGELFF.

The CDR3 nucleotides are TGTGCCAGCAGTGTCGGCGCCTCCTACGAGCAGTACGTC. Amino acids: CASSVGASYEQYV. The chain couples TRBV2 to TRBJ2-7; no firm D call. Trimming took off 4 bases at V and 0 bases at J, with 7 bases between the two ends. The CDR3 runs to 13 residues. The V gene's germline CDR1 is SNHLY and CDR2 FYNNEI.

This chain connects TRBV7-6 to TRBJ2-2; D gene uncertain. The CDR3 totals 12 residues. The V gene lost 8 bases and the J gene lost 3 bases, with 7 bases spanning the gap. In germline, CDR1 is SGHVS, CDR2 FNYEAQ. This CDR3 is CASSAYTGELFF. CDR3 nucleotide sequence: TGTGCCAGCTCGGCTTACACCGGGGAGCTGTTTTTT.

This chain connects TRBV7-9 to TRBJ1-5; weak D call: TRBD1 (5 bases). This CDR3 contains 15 residues. V was pared by 1 base and J by 3 bases, with 10 bases between. Per the germline V gene, CDR1 is SEHNR and CDR2 is FQNEAQ (reference sequence). CDR3 in DNA: TGTGCCAGCAGCTTAGATGGGGGTCCCAATCAGCCCCAGCATTTT. It codes for CASSLDGGPNQPQHF.